This T cell receptor (beta chain) was sequenced in a study of technical replicates of blood from a few donors (dated by TCRdb to the late 2010s). V loses 4 bases of germline sequence and J loses 0 bases, and the interval between the two ends is 14 bases. The CDR3, from cysteine to phenylalanine, totals 16 residues. The read is trimmed to its CDR3 DNA, 48 bases read in frame from base 1. According to the germline V gene, CDR1 reads SGDLS and CDR2 reads YYNGEE. Remarks on this clone: Its antigen target is currently unknown. Base qualities were left out, and no much larger clone turns up one base away.

The library was prepared using the immunoSEQ multiplex PCR assay. TCRdb retrieved this table from immuneACCESS and kept in-frame rearrangements only. Not all clones are present; in checked studies, unresolved V genes account for under half, and no reason is known for the remainder. In this sample the table shows around 50,000 clones, 95% to 96% of which occur a single time. The ten most abundant clones make up about 0.41% of the sample. This TCR came from a human donor in good health. The chain links TRBV9 with TRBJ1-3; D gene: possibly TRBD1, on 6 matching bases. Sequenced material: T cells isolated from PBMCs. The CDR3 protein is CASSLNRAISGNTIYF. The DNA is TGTGCCAGCAGCTTGAACAGGGCGATCTCTGGAAACACCATATATTTT.